The rows below give T cell receptor beta chains drawn from one sample of a study of response to subunit inactivated influenza vaccine. From the RT-PCR reads, TCRdb called clonotypes with MiXCR, one entry per CDR3 protein. The sample records 500,000 to 600,000 distinct CDR3 sequences, about 15% being singletons. Sequencing used CD4+ T cells sorted from PBMCs, obtained around 25 months after vaccination. These receptors all stem from a man aged 50-75 years who received an inactivated influenza vaccine. CDR3s include the opening cysteine and the closing phenylalanine or tryptophan. The order of the fields is D gene, J gene, V gene, clone size, CDR3 DNA, CDR3 protein. D genes are given only for firm matches. Only part of the rows carry a size: once, few, many, or a class if the clone is expanded.

TRBD1,TRBJ2-5,TRBV3-1,.,TGTGCCAGCAGCCAACGGACAGGAGCGGACCAAGAGACCCAGTACTTC,CASSQRTGADQETQYF
TRBD1,TRBJ2-7,TRBV29-1,.,TGCAGCGTTGAAGGGACAGGGGGCGACGAGCAGTACTTC,CSVEGTGGDEQYF
TRBD2,TRBJ2-1,TRBV9,.,TGTGCCAGCAGCGTCCTGGAGGAGACTAGCGGGAGAAACGAGCAGTTCTTC,CASSVLEETSGRNEQFF
.,TRBJ2-3,TRBV10-3,.,TGTGCCTCCCGGGACGGTAGCACAGATACGCAGTATTTT,CASRDGSTDTQYF
.,TRBJ1-3,TRBV7-9,.,TGTGCCAGCAGCCGTTACGGACAGAGCTCTGGAAACACCATATATTTT,CASSRYGQSSGNTIYF
.,TRBJ2-7,TRBV10-3,.,TGTGCCATCAGTGAGTCGTTCCGCCAGGGCCGAGAGCAGTACTTC,CAISESFRQGREQYF
TRBD2,TRBJ2-5,TRBV10-3,few,TGTGCCATCAGTGAGTTCGGTAGCGGGGCCTCCCAAGAGACCCAGTACTTC,CAISEFGSGASQETQYF
.,TRBJ2-1,TRBV10-3,few,TGTGCCACCCGGACGGAGCTCTACAATGAGCAGTTCTTC,CATRTELYNEQFF
.,TRBJ2-3,TRBV20-1,few,TGCAGTGCTAGGATCGGGGGGCCTAAAGATACGCAGTATTTT,CSARIGGPKDTQYF
.,TRBJ2-1,TRBV20-1,.,TGCAGTGCCAGCATTGACGGGGCGAGTGAGCAGTTCTTC,CSASIDGASEQFF
.,TRBJ2-7,TRBV13,few,TGTGCCAGCAGCCGACGGGACGGATCCTACGAGCAGTACTTC,CASSRRDGSYEQYF
TRBD1,TRBJ1-2,TRBV7-8,many,TGTGCCAGCAGCTTAGCAGGGGGCGGTGGCTACACCTTC,CASSLAGGGGYTF
.,TRBJ1-2,TRBV20-1,many,TGCAGTGCCCAGGTGATGGCGAACTATGGCTACACCTTC,CSAQVMANYGYTF
.,TRBJ1-1,TRBV28,.,TGTGCCAGCAGATCAGCGGGGGGGTTCGGCACTGAAGCTTTCTTT,CASRSAGGFGTEAFF
.,TRBJ2-5,TRBV7-8,.,TGTGCCAGCAGTACGGCTTCAGAGACCCAGTACTTC,CASSTASETQYF
.,TRBJ1-5,TRBV12-3/TRBV12-4,.,TGTGCCAGCAAGGCGGGGGGGGTGGGCAATCAGCCCCAGCATTTT,CASKAGGVGNQPQHF
.,TRBJ1-5,TRBV6-2/TRBV6-3,few,TGTGCCAGCAGTTACCAGGGTAAGCCCCAGCATTTT,CASSYQGKPQHF
.,TRBJ1-5,TRBV7-9,.,TGTGCCAGCAGCGGAACTTCGGGGGATCAGCCCCAGCATTTT,CASSGTSGDQPQHF
.,TRBJ2-3,TRBV29-1,.,TGCAGCGCCCCCCCCGCGGGGAGCACAGATACGCAGTATTTT,CSAPPAGSTDTQYF
TRBD1,TRBJ2-7,TRBV28,few,TGTGCCAGCAGCCCTTTGGACAGGGCCTTCTACGAGCAGTACTTC,CASSPLDRAFYEQYF
.,TRBJ2-7,TRBV19,few,TGTGCCAGTAGTCTTAGGACCTCGGGCGTCTACGAGCAGTACTTC,CASSLRTSGVYEQYF
.,TRBJ2-1,TRBV20-1,.,TGCAGTGCTAGTCGTCCCGGGAGAGACATATACAATGAGCAGTTCTTC,CSASRPGRDIYNEQFF
.,TRBJ2-1,TRBV5-1,few,TGCGCCAGCAGCTCATCTAGCGAGGGTGAGCAGTTCTTC,CASSSSSEGEQFF
TRBD1,TRBJ1-5,TRBV20-1,.,TGCAGTGCCGTACTCAGACAGGGGTACAATCAGCCCCAGCATTTT,CSAVLRQGYNQPQHF
.,TRBJ2-3,TRBV18,.,TGTGCCAGCTCAAGGGGGTCGGGCACAGATACGCAGTATTTT,CASSRGSGTDTQYF
.,TRBJ1-2,TRBV6-1,.,TGTGCCAGCAGCACAGGGATTAACTATGGCTACACCTTC,CASSTGINYGYTF
TRBD2,TRBJ2-3,TRBV5-1,.,TGCGCCAGCAAAGTAGCGGGGGCGTCAACTAGCACAGATACGCAGTATTTT,CASKVAGASTSTDTQYF
.,TRBJ2-1,TRBV9,many,TGTGCCAGCAGCCCCCGAACTAGCTACAATGAGCAGTTCTTC,CASSPRTSYNEQFF
TRBD1,TRBJ2-1,TRBV18,.,TGTGCCAGCTCACCTCCTCGGACAGGGGGCTGGGGAAATGAGCAGTTCTTC,CASSPPRTGGWGNEQFF
TRBD1,TRBJ2-7,TRBV12-3/TRBV12-4,many,TGTGCCAGCTCCAGGACAGGGGCCTACGAGCAGTACTTC,CASSRTGAYEQYF
TRBD1,TRBJ2-1,TRBV28,.,TGTGCCACGATGAGGACAGGGGTAACGAATGAGCAGTTCTTC,CATMRTGVTNEQFF
.,TRBJ1-1,TRBV6-1,few,TGTGCCAGCAGTAAACTCCTTCGTCAGGGTGGGACTGAAGCTTTCTTT,CASSKLLRQGGTEAFF
TRBD1,TRBJ2-7,TRBV28,few,TGTGCCAGCAGCCGACCGGGACAGGCGACCTACGAGCAGTACTTC,CASSRPGQATYEQYF
TRBD1,TRBJ1-1,TRBV18,.,TGTGCCAGCTCACCGACGACAGGGACCGGCGTTGAAGCTTTCTTT,CASSPTTGTGVEAFF
.,TRBJ2-7,TRBV12-3/TRBV12-4,.,TGTGCCAGCAGAATGGGGATTCTAGGAGCCGAGCAGTACTTC,CASRMGILGAEQYF
TRBD2,TRBJ2-5,TRBV5-6,many,TGTGCCAGCAGCCTTGGACTAGCGCAAGAGACCCAGTACTTC,CASSLGLAQETQYF
.,TRBJ2-3,TRBV15,many,TGTGCCACCAGCACCCGCGCAATACTGCGGACTAGCACAGATACGCAGTATTTT,CATSTRAILRTSTDTQYF
.,TRBJ2-1,TRBV4-1,.,TGCGCCAGCAGCCAAGATCCCGGCTATGAGCAGTTCTTC,CASSQDPGYEQFF
TRBD2,TRBJ2-2,TRBV2,.,TGTGCCAGCAGTGCGAGGCTAGCGGATAACACCGGGGAGCTGTTTTTT,CASSARLADNTGELFF
TRBD1,TRBJ1-4,TRBV18,.,TGTGCCAGCTCTTGGACAGGGGCGACTAATGAAAAACTGTTTTTT,CASSWTGATNEKLFF
TRBD1,TRBJ1-4,TRBV4-3,.,TGCGCCAGCAGCCAAGATTCGGGGACAGGGTTTGAAAAACTGTTTTTT,CASSQDSGTGFEKLFF
.,TRBJ1-5,TRBV6-1,.,TGTGCCAGCAGTGAAGCGGGGCAGTCCCAGCATTTT,CASSEAGQSQHF
TRBD1,TRBJ1-2,TRBV11-2,few,TGTGCCAGCAGCTCGGGGACAGGGGGCTCTAGCTATGGCTACACCTTC,CASSSGTGGSSYGYTF
TRBD1,TRBJ2-1,TRBV28,many,TGTGCCAGCAGATTACAGGGGGACAATGAGCAGTTCTTC,CASRLQGDNEQFF
TRBD1,TRBJ1-2,TRBV29-1,few,TGCAGCGTTTGGGGACAGGGAAAAGGCTACACCTTC,CSVWGQGKGYTF
.,TRBJ2-1,TRBV25-1,medium-sized,TGTGCCAGCAGTCCAGACCGGGAGTCGTATTACAATGAGCAGTTCTTC,CASSPDRESYYNEQFF
.,TRBJ1-1,TRBV4-3,.,TGCGCCAGCAGCCAAGAGCTGGGACAGAACACTGAAGCTTTCTTT,CASSQELGQNTEAFF
TRBD2,TRBJ2-5,TRBV20-1,.,TGCAGTGCTAGAGCGCGTAAGAGGGAGGGAACGGAGACCCAGTACTTC,CSARARKREGTETQYF
.,TRBJ2-7,TRBV7-2,few,TGTGCCAGCAGCTTAGACGGGACTGCCCAAGAGCAGTACTTC,CASSLDGTAQEQYF
.,TRBJ1-6,TRBV10-3,few,TGTGCCATCAGTGACGAATCTTCACCCCTCCACTTT,CAISDESSPLHF
.,TRBJ1-6,TRBV20-1,.,TGCAGTGCTAGACAACATCCAAACTCCTATAATTCACCCCTCCACTTT,CSARQHPNSYNSPLHF
TRBD2,TRBJ2-1,TRBV11-1,.,TGTGCCAGCAGCTCCATAGCGGGACCCTACAATGAGCAGTTCTTC,CASSSIAGPYNEQFF
TRBD1,TRBJ1-2,TRBV5-1,.,TGCGCCAGCAGCTTGGGATCAGGGGGCTATGGCTACACCTTC,CASSLGSGGYGYTF
.,TRBJ2-3,TRBV18,.,TGTGCCAGCTCACCACCAAACTATAAAGATACGCAGTATTTT,CASSPPNYKDTQYF
.,TRBJ2-1,TRBV15,.,TGTGCCACCAGCAGAGAAGCGGTTAGCTCCTACAATGAGCAGTTCTTC,CATSREAVSSYNEQFF
TRBD1,TRBJ2-3,TRBV29-1,.,TGCAGCGTTGACAGACAGGGGGCCGGCACAGATACGCAGTATTTT,CSVDRQGAGTDTQYF